The 21 T cell receptor beta chains below were found in one sample sequenced in a study of blood T cell repertoires in COVID-19. Using immunoSEQ multiplex PCR, the repertoire was profiled, and TCRdb retains in-frame clones only, with some absent. The sample includes tens of thousands of clones, 75% to 90% of them seen just once. Source material: peripheral blood. The receptors here all came from a man older than 75 with acute or convalescent COVID-19.

The V call is TRBV6-5, the J call TRBJ1-2; tentatively, D is TRBD1 (5 bases). Trimming removed 0 bases at V and 2 bases at J, with 10 bases between. The CDR3 totals 15 residues. Germline values: CDR1 MNHEY, CDR2 SVGAGI. This chain's CDR3 is CASSYSRQGNYGYTF. The CDR3 DNA is TGTGCCAGCAGTTACTCTAGGCAGGGCAACTATGGCTACACCTTC.

CDR3 DNA: TGTGCCAGCAGCAAAAGCGGGGGGGCCGGGGAGACCCAGTACTTC. Protein product: CASSKSGGAGETQYF. The genes are TRBV5-4 and TRBJ2-5; 10 nucleotides line up with TRBD2. Germline CDR1 and CDR2: SGHNT and YYREEE (reference sequence). With 4 bases clipped from V and 5 bases from J, the junction kept 8 bases outside the gene matches. The CDR3 contains 15 residues.

Here the CDR3 reads CSGTSGQGMTDTQYF. The CDR3 DNA sequence: TGCAGCGGTACCTCGGGACAGGGGATGACAGATACGCAGTATTTT. This chain uses TRBV29-1 with TRBJ2-3, with 10 bases lining up with TRBD1. Unmatched junction bases numbered 10, after V lost 7 bases and J lost 3 bases. Germline loops: CDR1 SQVTM, CDR2 ANQGSEA. The CDR3 contains 15 residues.

V is TRBV7-2 and J is TRBJ1-3; 7 bases match TRBD1. Losses at the gene ends were 5 bases for V and 0 bases for J; bases not matched to a gene: 7. CDR1 and CDR2 (germline): SGHTA, FQGNSA. This CDR3 comprises 16 residues. The CDR3: CASSPGTAYSGNTIYF. The CDR3 nucleotides are TGTGCCAGCAGCCCTGGGACAGCTTACTCTGGAAACACCATATATTTT.

The chain carries TRBV7-9 and TRBJ2-7; 9 nucleotides line up with TRBD1. Germline CDR1 reads SEHNR; CDR2 reads FQNEAQ (reference sequence). Trimming cost V 4 bases and J 5 bases; bases outside gene matches: 9. This CDR3 has 15 amino acids. Here the CDR3 reads CASSYPQGAIDEQYF. The DNA for the CDR3 is TGTGCCAGCAGCTACCCACAGGGGGCGATCGACGAGCAGTACTTC.

The chain employs TRBV3-1 (or the pseudogene TRBV3-2) and TRBJ1-2, with 7 bases that match TRBD1. Germline V gives CDR1 LGHDT, CDR2 YNNKEL (reference sequence). V dropped 3 bases and J dropped 8; count of bases not matched to a gene: 9. The CDR3 covers 14 residues. The CDR3 sequence: CASSQETGTGGYTF. CDR3 sequence (DNA): TGTGCCAGCAGCCAGGAGACAGGGACGGGGGGCTACACCTTC.

The CDR3 here is CSVEDSGTGGWFSSYEQYF. The CDR3 DNA is TGCAGCGTTGAAGATTCAGGGACAGGGGGATGGTTCTCCTCCTACGAGCAGTACTTC. The chain employs TRBV29-1 and TRBJ2-7, with TRBD1 matching over 11 bases. Germline V gene sequence: CDR1 SQVTM, CDR2 ANQGSEA. This CDR3 region has 19 residues. Trimming removed 0 bases from V and 0 bases from J; junction bases left unmatched: 13.

This chain joins TRBV27 and TRBJ2-1; a weak D match, TRBD2 (6 bases). The CDR3 has 17 amino acids. Trimming pared 3 bases from V and 3 bases from J, leaving 18 bases between. Germline V CDR1 and CDR2: MNHEY, SMNVEV (reference sequence). The CDR3 sequence: CASSFLLTGSNYNEQFF. The CDR3 DNA reads as TGTGCCAGCAGTTTCTTACTGACCGGGAGTAACTACAATGAGCAGTTCTTC.

The J gene is TRBJ2-7, the V gene TRBV5-4; 12 positions agree with TRBD2. Trimming removed 0 bases from V and 5 bases from J; junction bases left unmatched: 6. This CDR3 spans 16 amino acids. CDR1 and CDR2 from the germline V gene are SGHNT and YYREEE (reference sequence). CDR3 sequence (DNA): TGTGCCAGCAGCTTGGGACTAGCGGGAGAAGGGGACGAGCAGTACTTC. Protein product: CASSLGLAGEGDEQYF.

CDR3 in amino acids: CASSLQGYEQYF. The CDR3 DNA is TGTGCCAGCAGCTTACAGGGTTACGAGCAGTACTTC. This chain links TRBV5-6 with TRBJ2-7, with D perhaps matching TRBD1 (6 bases). There are 12 residues in the CDR3. V was clipped by 2 bases and J by 4 bases, with 7 bases between them. CDR1 and CDR2 from the germline V gene are SGHDT and YYEEEE.

V usage is TRBV6-2 or TRBV6-3 and J usage is TRBJ2-1, with TRBD1 identical over 12 bases. Germline V gene data show CDR1 as MNHEY and CDR2 as SVGEGT. This CDR3 region has 16 residues. The junction had 3 bases not matched to a gene; V was cut back by 0 bases and J by 6 bases. The CDR3, as DNA: TGTGCCAGCAGTTACTCGCGGGACAGGGGGCCCAATGAGCAGTTCTTC. Protein: CASSYSRDRGPNEQFF.

V usage is TRBV7-2 and J usage is TRBJ2-3, with TRBD1 identical over 9 bases. CDR1 is SGHTA and CDR2 is FQGNSA in the germline V gene. This CDR3 spans 14 amino acids. With V trimmed by 5 bases and J by 2 bases, 2 bases remained unmatched. The CDR3 DNA sequence: TGTGCCAGCAGCCGGGACAGGGACACAGATACGCAGTATTTT. This translates into CASSRDRDTDTQYF.

The rearrangement joins TRBV19 to TRBJ1-5; 10 bases align to TRBD1. Unmatched junction bases numbered 8, after V lost 6 bases and J lost 3 bases. The CDR3 has 16 residues. The V gene's germline CDR1 is LNHDA and CDR2 SQIVND (reference sequence). The CDR3 sequence is CASRSWDRGVNQPQHF. For the CDR3, the DNA is TGTGCCAGTAGAAGTTGGGACAGGGGAGTCAATCAGCCCCAGCATTTT.

With respect to this clone: Other DNA sequences from this sample encode an identical CDR3 as well. The CDR3 nucleotides are TGTGCCAGCAGCTTAGGACTAGCGGGGACCTACGAGCAGTACTTC. Protein: CASSLGLAGTYEQYF. This chain uses TRBV7-2 with TRBJ2-7; 11 bases are a match to TRBD2. The CDR3 sequence is 15 residues long. CDR1 and CDR2 from the germline V gene are SGHTA and FQGNSA. Losses at the gene ends were 1 base for V and 2 bases for J; bases not matched to a gene: 1.

This chain connects TRBV6-2 or TRBV6-3 to TRBJ1-1; weak D call: TRBD1 (6 bases). Germline V CDR1 and CDR2: MNHEY, SVGEGT. This CDR3 comprises 14 residues. V was cut by 5 bases and J by 3 bases, with 13 bases left in between. The DNA of the CDR3 is TGTGCCAGCAGTCAACACAGGGAGCACACTGAAGCTTTCTTT. It translates to CASSQHREHTEAFF.

The chain employs TRBV28 and TRBJ2-2; D is possibly TRBD1 (5 bases). Trimming took off 11 bases at V and 6 bases at J, with 16 bases between the two ends. The germline V gene encodes CDR1 MDHEN and CDR2 SYDVKM. The CDR3 is 13 residues long. CDR3 coding DNA: TGTGCCGGTAAAGGGGCCTCGGCCGGGGAGCTGTTTTTT. Its translation is CAGKGASAGELFF.

The chain joins TRBV4-3 to TRBJ1-6; no clear D. Trimming removed 0 bases from V and 0 bases from J, with 6 bases in between. Germline V gene lookup returns CDR1 LGHNA and CDR2 YSLEER. The CDR3 has 16 amino acids. CDR3 amino acids: CASSQDRTSYNSPLHF. CDR3 coding DNA: TGCGCCAGCAGCCAAGATAGAACCTCCTATAATTCACCCCTCCACTTT.

This chain uses TRBV5-4 with TRBJ1-2, with D possibly being TRBD1 (6 bases). The CDR3 runs to 15 residues. The V and J ends lost 2 bases and 4 bases respectively, with 15 bases between them. Germline V gives CDR1 SGHNT, CDR2 YYREEE (reference sequence). CDR3 region: CASSFQTGNPYGYTF. The CDR3 DNA follows: TGTGCCAGCAGCTTTCAAACAGGGAACCCCTATGGCTACACCTTC.

The genes are TRBV6-6 and TRBJ2-7; possible D gene TRBD2, 6 bases. V dropped 8 bases and J dropped 0 bases, with 8 bases sitting between them. This CDR3 contains 12 residues. From germline, CDR1 is MNHNY and CDR2 SVGAGI (reference sequence). CDR3 sequence: CASGGSSYEQYF. Here the CDR3 DNA reads TGTGCCAGCGGGGGGAGCTCCTACGAGCAGTACTTC.

The chain joins TRBV28 to TRBJ2-2; the D gene is possibly TRBD2 (6 bases). With 6 bases removed from V and 8 bases from J, the gap between germline ends came to 13 bases. The germline V gene has CDR1 MDHEN and CDR2 SYDVKM. The CDR3 totals 13 residues. DNA of the CDR3: TGTGCCAGCAGGATGCAGGGAGGAGGGGAGCTGTTTTTT. The encoded protein is CASRMQGGGELFF.

In DNA form, the CDR3 reads TGCGCCAGCAGCTTCGTGGCAGGGGGACTGGATACGCAGTATTTT. It is translated as CASSFVAGGLDTQYF. J is TRBJ2-3 and V is TRBV5-1, with D perhaps matching TRBD1 (7 bases). The V end was cut by 2 bases, the J end by 6 bases, with 16 bases between. This CDR3 region has 15 residues. Germline lookup yields CDR1 SGHRS and CDR2 YFSETQ.